Listed below are T cell receptor beta chains from one sample, sequenced in a study of cytomegalovirus exposure and HLA in healthy donors. This table comes from immunoSEQ multiplex PCR, and its TCRdb copy is limited to in-frame clones, with some not included. The table lists some 150,000 clones, approximately 80% of them singletons. The specimen was PBMCs. These receptors all come from a man aged 30 to 39 in good health and CMV-seropositive. CDR3s include the opening cysteine and the closing phenylalanine or tryptophan. The D gene is left open where the match is weak. A row's size may be missing; if present it is once, few, many or a size class.

v_call: TRBV9
d_call: TRBD2
clone_size: -
j_call: TRBJ2-3
cdr3_aa: CASSVGSSGSYPDTQYF
cdr3_nt: TGTGCCAGCAGCGTTGGGTCGAGCGGGAGTTATCCAGATACGCAGTATTTT

v_call: TRBV7-2
d_call: TRBD2
clone_size: -
j_call: TRBJ2-7
cdr3_aa: CASSPGLAEGAYEQYF
cdr3_nt: TGTGCCAGCAGCCCCGGACTAGCGGAGGGGGCCTACGAGCAGTACTTC

v_call: TRBV6-6
d_call: -
clone_size: -
j_call: TRBJ1-1
cdr3_aa: CASSSFGNTEAFF
cdr3_nt: TGTGCCAGCAGTTCCTTCGGTAACACTGAAGCTTTCTTT

v_call: TRBV13
d_call: TRBD1
clone_size: -
j_call: TRBJ2-2
cdr3_aa: CASSLKGQGFTGELFF
cdr3_nt: TGTGCCAGCAGCTTAAAGGGACAGGGGTTCACCGGGGAGCTGTTTTTT

v_call: TRBV11-3
d_call: TRBD1
clone_size: -
j_call: TRBJ2-7
cdr3_aa: CASSVDRSYEQYF
cdr3_nt: TGTGCCAGCAGCGTGGACAGGTCCTACGAGCAGTACTTC

v_call: TRBV2
d_call: TRBD1
clone_size: -
j_call: TRBJ1-4
cdr3_aa: CASRGQGGEKLFF
cdr3_nt: TGTGCCAGCAGGGGACAGGGGGGCGAAAAACTGTTTTTT

v_call: TRBV12-5
d_call: TRBD1
clone_size: -
j_call: TRBJ2-2
cdr3_aa: CASGFSGTGLDTGELFF
cdr3_nt: TGTGCTAGTGGTTTTTCCGGGACAGGGTTAGATACCGGGGAGCTGTTTTTT

v_call: TRBV29-1
d_call: -
clone_size: -
j_call: TRBJ2-1
cdr3_aa: CSVVETVSYNEQFF
cdr3_nt: TGCAGCGTTGTGGAGACAGTCTCCTACAATGAGCAGTTCTTC

v_call: TRBV7-9
d_call: -
clone_size: -
j_call: TRBJ2-1
cdr3_aa: CASSRPGLMGNEQFF
cdr3_nt: TGTGCCAGCAGCAGACCGGGACTCATGGGCAATGAGCAGTTCTTC

v_call: TRBV28
d_call: TRBD2
clone_size: -
j_call: TRBJ2-7
cdr3_aa: CASSRVAGVYEQYF
cdr3_nt: TGTGCCAGCAGTCGAGTAGCGGGAGTCTACGAGCAGTACTTC

v_call: TRBV5-4
d_call: TRBD1
clone_size: -
j_call: TRBJ2-7
cdr3_aa: CASSSLGRDRGYEQYF
cdr3_nt: TGTGCCAGCAGCTCGTTGGGGAGGGACAGGGGCTACGAGCAGTACTTC

v_call: TRBV7-8
d_call: -
clone_size: -
j_call: TRBJ1-5
cdr3_aa: CASSLGQAHQPQHF
cdr3_nt: TGTGCCAGCAGCTTAGGACAGGCCCATCAGCCCCAGCATTTT

v_call: TRBV30
d_call: -
clone_size: -
j_call: TRBJ2-7
cdr3_aa: CAWSVTSYEQYF
cdr3_nt: TGTGCCTGGAGTGTAACCAGCTACGAGCAGTACTTC

v_call: TRBV28
d_call: TRBD2
clone_size: -
j_call: TRBJ2-4
cdr3_aa: CASSPLGLVRESKNIQYF
cdr3_nt: TGTGCCAGCAGTCCCCTCGGACTAGTACGGGAAAGCAAAAACATTCAGTACTTC

v_call: TRBV19
d_call: -
clone_size: -
j_call: TRBJ2-7
cdr3_aa: CASSRTGTTSYEQYF
cdr3_nt: TGTGCCAGTAGTAGGACCGGGACAACATCCTACGAGCAGTACTTC

v_call: TRBV28
d_call: -
clone_size: once
j_call: TRBJ2-7
cdr3_aa: CASSPSPRGEQYF
cdr3_nt: TGTGCCAGCAGTCCCTCTCCTAGAGGCGAGCAGTACTTC

v_call: TRBV7-7
d_call: TRBD1
clone_size: -
j_call: TRBJ2-1
cdr3_aa: CASSSAGTGYNEQFF
cdr3_nt: TGTGCTAGCAGCTCCGCCGGGACAGGGTATAATGAGCAGTTCTTC

v_call: TRBV18
d_call: TRBD1
clone_size: -
j_call: TRBJ2-3
cdr3_aa: CASSPIGQGATDTQYF
cdr3_nt: TGTGCCAGCTCACCGATCGGACAGGGGGCTACAGATACGCAGTATTTT

v_call: TRBV12-2
d_call: -
clone_size: -
j_call: TRBJ1-2
cdr3_aa: CASRKGTGERYGYTF
cdr3_nt: TGTGCAAGTCGCAAGGGGACAGGGGAGCGCTATGGCTACACCTTC

v_call: TRBV4-1
d_call: TRBD1
clone_size: once
j_call: TRBJ1-2
cdr3_aa: CASSQAGTGSDYTF
cdr3_nt: TGCGCCAGCAGCCAAGCCGGGACAGGGAGTGACTACACCTTC

v_call: TRBV28
d_call: TRBD1
clone_size: -
j_call: TRBJ2-7
cdr3_aa: CASGQAGALGYEQYF
cdr3_nt: TGTGCCAGCGGACAGGCAGGGGCCCTGGGCTACGAGCAGTACTTC

v_call: TRBV7-9
d_call: TRBD1
clone_size: once
j_call: TRBJ1-5
cdr3_aa: CASSLDTGGINQPQHF
cdr3_nt: TGTGCCAGCAGCCTAGACACAGGGGGCATTAATCAGCCCCAGCATTTT

v_call: TRBV27
d_call: TRBD2
clone_size: -
j_call: TRBJ2-7
cdr3_aa: CASSLPSGAAYF
cdr3_nt: TGTGCCAGCAGTTTACCGAGCGGGGCGGCGTACTTC

v_call: TRBV29-1
d_call: -
clone_size: -
j_call: TRBJ1-1
cdr3_aa: CSGRLTVSEAFF
cdr3_nt: TGCAGCGGGAGACTGACAGTCTCTGAAGCTTTCTTT

v_call: TRBV28
d_call: -
clone_size: -
j_call: TRBJ2-7
cdr3_aa: CASISNSYEQYF
cdr3_nt: TGTGCCAGCATTTCTAACTCCTACGAGCAGTACTTC

v_call: TRBV29-1
d_call: TRBD1
clone_size: few
j_call: TRBJ2-1
cdr3_aa: CSVGDRRLYSYNEQFF
cdr3_nt: TGCAGCGTTGGGGACAGACGTCTTTACTCCTACAATGAGCAGTTCTTC

v_call: TRBV18
d_call: -
clone_size: -
j_call: TRBJ1-2
cdr3_aa: CASSPYGANYGYTF
cdr3_nt: TGTGCCAGCTCACCATACGGAGCTAACTATGGCTACACCTTC

v_call: TRBV27
d_call: -
clone_size: -
j_call: TRBJ2-7
cdr3_aa: CASSFLFGLGSSYEQYF
cdr3_nt: TGTGCCAGCAGTTTCCTCTTCGGCTTGGGGAGCTCCTACGAGCAGTACTTC

v_call: TRBV18
d_call: TRBD1
clone_size: -
j_call: TRBJ1-2
cdr3_aa: CASSPGQVWGYTF
cdr3_nt: TGTGCCAGCTCACCGGGACAGGTCTGGGGCTACACCTTC

v_call: TRBV19
d_call: -
clone_size: -
j_call: TRBJ2-3
cdr3_aa: CASSIVTGSVTDTQYF
cdr3_nt: TGTGCCAGTAGTATAGTAACCGGGAGTGTGACAGATACGCAGTATTTT

v_call: TRBV25-1
d_call: -
clone_size: -
j_call: TRBJ1-4
cdr3_aa: CASSEIRGLGEKLFF
cdr3_nt: TGTGCCAGCAGTGAAATCAGGGGATTGGGTGAAAAACTGTTTTTT

v_call: TRBV5-1
d_call: TRBD1
clone_size: -
j_call: TRBJ2-1
cdr3_aa: CASSLGDREGNEQFF
cdr3_nt: TGCGCCAGCAGCTTGGGGGACAGGGAGGGCAATGAGCAGTTCTTC

v_call: TRBV15
d_call: -
clone_size: -
j_call: TRBJ2-1
cdr3_aa: CATSRDRSSFSEQFF
cdr3_nt: TGTGCCACCAGCAGAGACCGTTCTAGCTTCAGTGAGCAGTTCTTC

v_call: TRBV5-6
d_call: -
clone_size: few
j_call: TRBJ1-3
cdr3_aa: CASLRGGASGNTIYF
cdr3_nt: TGTGCCAGCTTACGCGGAGGGGCCTCTGGAAACACCATATATTTT

v_call: TRBV11-2
d_call: -
clone_size: -
j_call: TRBJ1-1
cdr3_aa: CASSRIFGGADTEAFF
cdr3_nt: TGTGCCAGCAGCCGGATCTTCGGAGGGGCGGACACTGAAGCTTTCTTT

v_call: TRBV6-1
d_call: -
clone_size: -
j_call: TRBJ1-1
cdr3_aa: CASSEFPGELTEAFF
cdr3_nt: TGTGCCAGCAGTGAATTTCCAGGCGAACTCACTGAAGCTTTCTTT

v_call: TRBV28
d_call: TRBD2
clone_size: -
j_call: TRBJ2-2
cdr3_aa: CASSFRSGTSGRDGELFF
cdr3_nt: TGTGCCAGCAGTTTCAGGAGTGGGACTAGCGGGAGAGACGGGGAGCTGTTTTTT

v_call: TRBV4-2
d_call: -
clone_size: -
j_call: TRBJ1-4
cdr3_aa: CASSQERQDYRATNEKLFF
cdr3_nt: TGTGCCAGCAGCCAAGAGCGACAGGATTACCGTGCAACTAATGAAAAACTGTTTTTT

v_call: TRBV5-6
d_call: -
clone_size: few
j_call: TRBJ2-2
cdr3_aa: CASSRGHYPGELFF
cdr3_nt: TGTGCCAGCAGCCGGGGACATTACCCCGGGGAGCTGTTTTTT

v_call: TRBV5-6
d_call: -
clone_size: -
j_call: TRBJ2-7
cdr3_aa: CASSLIRDSSYEQYF
cdr3_nt: TGTGCCAGCAGCCTTATCCGGGACTCCTCATACGAGCAGTACTTC

v_call: TRBV7-2
d_call: TRBD2
clone_size: -
j_call: TRBJ2-3
cdr3_aa: CASSLQLAGVSTDTQYF
cdr3_nt: TGTGCCAGCAGCTTGCAGCTAGCGGGAGTTAGCACAGATACGCAGTATTTT

v_call: TRBV15
d_call: -
clone_size: few
j_call: TRBJ1-1
cdr3_aa: CATSRGVGARTEAFF
cdr3_nt: TGTGCCACCAGCAGGGGGGTGGGGGCGCGGACTGAAGCTTTCTTT

v_call: TRBV9
d_call: TRBD1
clone_size: -
j_call: TRBJ1-5
cdr3_aa: CASSQDRVNQPQHF
cdr3_nt: TGTGCCAGCAGCCAGGACAGGGTCAATCAGCCCCAGCATTTT

v_call: TRBV7-6
d_call: -
clone_size: -
j_call: TRBJ2-1
cdr3_aa: CASSRPFGSGDGNEQFF
cdr3_nt: TGTGCCAGCAGCCGGCCTTTTGGGTCGGGAGACGGGAATGAGCAGTTCTTC

v_call: TRBV7-2
d_call: TRBD2
clone_size: -
j_call: TRBJ2-3
cdr3_aa: CASSTGGSDTQYF
cdr3_nt: TGTGCCAGCAGTACCGGCGGGAGCGATACGCAGTATTTT

v_call: TRBV10-3
d_call: -
clone_size: few
j_call: TRBJ1-2
cdr3_aa: CAISGAGVRYTF
cdr3_nt: TGTGCCATCAGTGGGGCGGGAGTACGCTACACCTTC

v_call: TRBV9
d_call: TRBD1
clone_size: once
j_call: TRBJ2-2
cdr3_aa: CASSGQGANTGELFF
cdr3_nt: TGTGCCAGCAGCGGACAGGGGGCGAACACCGGGGAGCTGTTTTTT

v_call: TRBV5-1
d_call: TRBD1
clone_size: -
j_call: TRBJ1-2
cdr3_aa: CASSSGQGFYGYTF
cdr3_nt: TGCGCCAGCAGCTCGGGACAGGGATTCTATGGCTACACCTTC